This TCR beta chain emerged from a study of blood T cell repertoires in COVID-19. Whole-study context: Samples taken during acute and convalescent COVID-19 were collected in the United States, Italy and Spain. The cDNA or gDNA used as material had been derived from T cells, B-cell-depleted T cells, or PBMCs.

In the original processing: Amplification with reference gene primers provided the estimates of nucleated cell counts. Assay used: immunoSEQ multiplex PCR; TCRdb lists only in-frame clones, some missing. That table furnishes V, J and clone size, whereas the DNA furnished D and trimming. Of roughly 310,000 clones listed, about 91% are singletons. The length of the CDR3 is 14 residues. CDR1 and CDR2 (germline): LGHNA, YNFKEQ. The germline V and J ends were trimmed by 1 base and 2 bases, with 6 bases remaining between them. The study recruited people aged roughly 18 to 89 years across some 23 US areas. The clonotype was recovered from a woman in her 40s who had recovered from COVID-19. V is TRBV4-2 and J is TRBJ1-3; D is ambiguous. Material for sequencing was PBMCs or T cells enriched from blood (not recorded which). CDR3 protein: CASSQGAAGNTIYF. The CDR3 nucleotides are TGTGCCAGCAGCCAAGGAGCCGCTGGAAACACCATATATTTT.